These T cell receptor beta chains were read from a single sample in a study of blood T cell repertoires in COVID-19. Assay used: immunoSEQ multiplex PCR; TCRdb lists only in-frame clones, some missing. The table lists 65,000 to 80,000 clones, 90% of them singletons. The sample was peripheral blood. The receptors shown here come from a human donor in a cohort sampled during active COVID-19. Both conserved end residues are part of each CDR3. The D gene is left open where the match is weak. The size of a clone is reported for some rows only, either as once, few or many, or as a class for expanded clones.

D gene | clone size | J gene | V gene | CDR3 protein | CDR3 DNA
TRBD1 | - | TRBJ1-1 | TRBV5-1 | CASSPDRVRTTEAFF | TGCGCCAGCAGCCCCGACAGGGTGAGAACCACTGAAGCTTTCTTT
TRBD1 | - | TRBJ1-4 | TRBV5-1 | CASSFGQGEKLFF | TGCGCCAGCAGCTTCGGACAGGGTGAAAAACTGTTTTTT
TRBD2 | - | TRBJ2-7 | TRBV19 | CASSKVGLNSAEQYF | TGTGCCAGTAGTAAGGTGGGACTAAACTCAGCCGAGCAGTACTTC
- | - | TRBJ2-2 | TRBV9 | CASSERAGGDYAGELFF | TGTGCCAGCAGCGAGCGGGCCGGCGGGGATTATGCCGGGGAGCTGTTTTTT
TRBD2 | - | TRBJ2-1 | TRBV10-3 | CAISGRESDEQFF | TGTGCCATCAGCGGGAGGGAGAGTGATGAGCAGTTCTTC
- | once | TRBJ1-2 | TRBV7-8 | CASSLRGGRPTTKSENGYTF | TGTGCCAGCAGCTTAAGGGGGGGGCGGCCAACCACGAAATCTGAGAATGGCTACACCTTC
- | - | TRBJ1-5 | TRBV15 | CAASRELGQPQHF | TGTGCCGCCTCTAGGGAGTTGGGTCAGCCCCAGCATTTT
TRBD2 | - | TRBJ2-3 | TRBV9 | CASSVGIAGMTDTQYF | TGTGCCAGCAGCGTAGGTATAGCGGGAATGACAGATACGCAGTATTTT
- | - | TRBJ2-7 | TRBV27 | CASSLSSGYEQYF | TGTGCCAGCAGTTTATCTTCAGGGTACGAGCAGTACTTC
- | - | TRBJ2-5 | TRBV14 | CASSRNREETQYF | TGTGCCAGCAGCCGGAACAGGGAGGAGACCCAGTACTTC
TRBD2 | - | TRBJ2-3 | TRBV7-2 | CASRSGGTDTQYF | TGTGCCAGCAGGTCGGGGGGGACAGATACGCAGTATTTT
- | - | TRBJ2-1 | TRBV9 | CASSVEYRGGVQFF | TGTGCCAGCAGCGTAGAATACAGGGGGGGTGTGCAGTTCTTC
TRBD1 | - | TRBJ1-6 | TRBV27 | CASSLRQGELGSPLHF | TGTGCCAGCAGTTTAAGGCAGGGGGAGTTGGGTTCACCCCTCCACTTT
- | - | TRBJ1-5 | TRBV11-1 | CASSLDNNQPQHF | TGTGCCAGCAGCTTAGACAATAATCAGCCCCAGCATTTT
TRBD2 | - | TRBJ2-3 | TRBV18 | CASSPLRGRASTDTQYF | TGTGCCAGCTCACCACTACGAGGGAGGGCCAGCACAGATACGCAGTATTTT
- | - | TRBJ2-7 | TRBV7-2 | CASSLAGPANEQYF | TGTGCCAGCAGCTTAGCTGGGCCGGCAAACGAGCAGTACTTC
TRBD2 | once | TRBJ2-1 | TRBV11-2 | CASSLEFALGLAGPSSYNEQFF | TGTGCCAGCAGTTTAGAATTCGCACTGGGGCTAGCGGGCCCCAGCTCCTACAATGAGCAGTTCTTC
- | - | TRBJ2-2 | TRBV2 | CASTAGATGELFF | TGTGCCAGCACGGCAGGGGCCACCGGGGAGCTGTTTTTT
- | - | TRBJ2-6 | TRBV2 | CASSQDSSGANVLTF | TGTGCCAGCAGTCAAGACAGCTCTGGGGCCAACGTCCTGACTTTC
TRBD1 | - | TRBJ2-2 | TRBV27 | CASSLRGRVTGELFF | TGTGCCAGCAGTCTCAGGGGGCGGGTCACCGGGGAGCTGTTTTTT
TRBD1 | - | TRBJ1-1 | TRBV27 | CASSLTPTWTGVENTEAFF | TGTGCCAGCAGTTTAACACCCACTTGGACAGGGGTGGAAAACACTGAAGCTTTCTTT
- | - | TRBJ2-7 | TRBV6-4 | CASSSLEQVIDYEQYF | TGTGCCAGCTCAAGTTTAGAACAGGTGATTGACTACGAGCAGTACTTC
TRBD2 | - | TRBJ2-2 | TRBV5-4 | CASTLMTSGRSGELFF | TGTGCCAGCACCCTCATGACTAGCGGGAGGTCCGGGGAGCTGTTTTTT
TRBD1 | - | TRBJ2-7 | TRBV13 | CASSPPGQQGEQYF | TGTGCCAGCAGCCCTCCGGGACAGCAGGGGGAGCAGTACTTC
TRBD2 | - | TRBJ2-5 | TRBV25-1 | CASRETSGSWETQYF | TGTGCCAGCAGGGAGACTAGCGGGAGTTGGGAGACCCAGTACTTC
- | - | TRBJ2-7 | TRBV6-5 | CASSYGQDNSYEQYF | TGTGCCAGCAGTTACGGGCAGGACAACTCCTACGAGCAGTACTTC
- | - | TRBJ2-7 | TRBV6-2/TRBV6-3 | CASSYRDKSSYEQYF | TGTGCCAGCAGTTACCGGGACAAAAGTTCCTACGAGCAGTACTTC
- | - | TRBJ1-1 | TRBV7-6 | CASSSDRNTEAFF | TGTGCCAGCAGCTCGGACAGGAACACTGAAGCTTTCTTT
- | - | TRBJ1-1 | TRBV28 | CASRTRQYKAFF | TGTGCCAGCAGAACACGACAGTACAAAGCTTTCTTT
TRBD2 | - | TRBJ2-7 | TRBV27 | CASTLTSGRANEQYF | TGTGCCAGCACCTTGACTAGCGGGAGGGCGAACGAGCAGTACTTC
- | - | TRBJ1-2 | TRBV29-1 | CSVEITAGDYGYTF | TGCAGCGTTGAGATAACAGCGGGAGACTATGGCTACACCTTC
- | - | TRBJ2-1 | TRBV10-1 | CASSESNRASYNEQFF | TGCGCCAGCAGTGAGTCGAACAGGGCGTCCTACAATGAGCAGTTCTTC
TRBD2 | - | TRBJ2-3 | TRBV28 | CASSSGLAGGGDTQYF | TGTGCCAGCAGTTCCGGACTAGCGGGAGGTGGAGATACGCAGTATTTT
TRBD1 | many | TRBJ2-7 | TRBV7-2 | CASKQDRLTYEQYF | TGTGCCAGCAAGCAGGACAGGCTGACCTACGAGCAGTACTTC
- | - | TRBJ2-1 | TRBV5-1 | CASSFAGGEQFF | TGCGCCAGCAGCTTCGCTGGAGGTGAGCAGTTCTTC
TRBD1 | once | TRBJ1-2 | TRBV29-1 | CSELRTGDAGYTF | TGCAGCGAGCTCCGGACAGGGGACGCTGGCTACACCTTC
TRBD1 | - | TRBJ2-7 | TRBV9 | CASSSGQGSYEQYF | TGTGCCAGCAGCTCGGGACAGGGGTCCTACGAGCAGTACTTC
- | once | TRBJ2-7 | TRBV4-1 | CASSQAAGKGYEQYF | TGCGCCAGCAGCCAAGCTGCAGGGAAAGGTTACGAGCAGTACTTC
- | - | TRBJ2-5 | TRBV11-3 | CASSLDRQETQYF | TGTGCCAGCAGCTTAGACAGGCAAGAGACCCAGTACTTC
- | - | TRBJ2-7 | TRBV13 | CASSSETGLSYEQYF | TGTGCCAGCAGCTCAGAGACAGGCCTCTCCTACGAGCAGTACTTC
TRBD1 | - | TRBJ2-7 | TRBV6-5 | CASSYTDTGVGEQYF | TGTGCCAGCAGTTACACGGACACAGGGGTGGGAGAGCAGTACTTC
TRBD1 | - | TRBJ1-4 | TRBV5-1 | CASSPDRANEKLFF | TGCGCCAGCAGCCCGGACAGGGCGAATGAAAAACTGTTTTTT
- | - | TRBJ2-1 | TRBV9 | CASSALTGYNEQFF | TGTGCCAGCAGCGCCCTTACAGGGTACAATGAGCAGTTCTTC
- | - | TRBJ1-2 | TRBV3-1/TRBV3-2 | CASSQVPRGGYTF | TGTGCCAGCAGCCAAGTACCCCGCGGAGGCTACACCTTC
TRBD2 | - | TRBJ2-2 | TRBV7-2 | CASSLVDSGRGTGELFF | TGTGCCAGCAGCTTAGTTGATAGCGGGAGGGGAACCGGGGAGCTGTTTTTT
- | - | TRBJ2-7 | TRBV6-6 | CASRLTASSYEQYF | TGTGCCAGCAGGTTGACAGCGAGCTCCTACGAGCAGTACTTC